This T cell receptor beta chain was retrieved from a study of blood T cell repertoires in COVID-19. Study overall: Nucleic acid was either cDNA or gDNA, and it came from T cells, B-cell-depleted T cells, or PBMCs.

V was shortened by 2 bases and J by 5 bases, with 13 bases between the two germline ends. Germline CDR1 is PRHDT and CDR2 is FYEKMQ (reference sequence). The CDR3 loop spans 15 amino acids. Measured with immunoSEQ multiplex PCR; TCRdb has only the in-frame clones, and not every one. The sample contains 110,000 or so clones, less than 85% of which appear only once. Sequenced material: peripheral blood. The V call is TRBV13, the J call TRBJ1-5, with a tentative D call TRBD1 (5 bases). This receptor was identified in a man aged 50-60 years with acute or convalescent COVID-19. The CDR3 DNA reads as TGTGCCAGCAGCTTATCTGGTGGAGGGGATCAGCCCCAGCATTTT. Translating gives CASSLSGGGDQPQHF.